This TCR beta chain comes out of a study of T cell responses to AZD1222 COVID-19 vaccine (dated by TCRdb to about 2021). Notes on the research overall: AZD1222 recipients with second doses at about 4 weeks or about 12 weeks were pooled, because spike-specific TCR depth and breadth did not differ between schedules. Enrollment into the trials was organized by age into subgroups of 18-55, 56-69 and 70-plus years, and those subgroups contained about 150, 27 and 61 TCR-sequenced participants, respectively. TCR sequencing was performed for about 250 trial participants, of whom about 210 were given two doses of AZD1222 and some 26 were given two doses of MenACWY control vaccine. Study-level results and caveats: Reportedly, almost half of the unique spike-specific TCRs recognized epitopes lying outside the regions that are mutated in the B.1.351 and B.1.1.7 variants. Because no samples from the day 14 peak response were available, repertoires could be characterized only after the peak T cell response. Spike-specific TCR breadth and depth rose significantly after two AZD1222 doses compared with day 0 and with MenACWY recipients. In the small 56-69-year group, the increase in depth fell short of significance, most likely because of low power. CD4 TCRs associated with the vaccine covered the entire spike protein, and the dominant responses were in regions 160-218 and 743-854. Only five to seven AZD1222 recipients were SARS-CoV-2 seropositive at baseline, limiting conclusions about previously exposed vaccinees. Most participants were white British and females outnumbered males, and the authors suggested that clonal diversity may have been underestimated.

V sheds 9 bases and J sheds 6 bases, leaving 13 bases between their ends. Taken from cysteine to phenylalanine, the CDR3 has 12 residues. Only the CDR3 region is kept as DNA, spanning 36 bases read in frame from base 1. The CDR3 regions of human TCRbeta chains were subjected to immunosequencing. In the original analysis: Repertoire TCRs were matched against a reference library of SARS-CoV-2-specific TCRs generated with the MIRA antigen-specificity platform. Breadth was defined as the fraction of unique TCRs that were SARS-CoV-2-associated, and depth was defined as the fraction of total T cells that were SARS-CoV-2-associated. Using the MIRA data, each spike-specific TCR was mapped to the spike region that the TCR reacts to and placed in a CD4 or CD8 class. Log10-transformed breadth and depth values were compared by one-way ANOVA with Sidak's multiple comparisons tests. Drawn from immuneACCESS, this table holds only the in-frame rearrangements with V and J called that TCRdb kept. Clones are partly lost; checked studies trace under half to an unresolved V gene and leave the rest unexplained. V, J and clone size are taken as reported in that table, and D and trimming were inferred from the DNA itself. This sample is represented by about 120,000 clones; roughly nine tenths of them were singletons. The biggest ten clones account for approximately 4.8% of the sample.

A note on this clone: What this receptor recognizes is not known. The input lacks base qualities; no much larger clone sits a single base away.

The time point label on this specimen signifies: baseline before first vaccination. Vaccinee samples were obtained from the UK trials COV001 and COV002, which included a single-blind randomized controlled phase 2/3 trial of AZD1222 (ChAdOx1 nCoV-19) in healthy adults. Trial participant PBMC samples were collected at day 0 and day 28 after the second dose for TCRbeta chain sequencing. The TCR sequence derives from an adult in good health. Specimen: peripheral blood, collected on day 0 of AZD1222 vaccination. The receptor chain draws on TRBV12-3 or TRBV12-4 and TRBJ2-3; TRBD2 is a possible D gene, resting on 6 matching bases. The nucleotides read TGTGCCAGTTCGGGGGTTGCCGATACGCAGTATTTT. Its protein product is CASSGVADTQYF.